The sequence of this T cell receptor (beta chain) was determined in a study of T cell responses to AZD1222 COVID-19 vaccine. On this clone itself: Antigen unknown.

The CDR3 loop spans 16 amino acids. The germline CDR1 and CDR2 sequences are SGHRS and YFSETQ. The J segment lost 2 bases and the V segment lost 0 bases, leaving 5 bases of the junction unmatched. Findings and caveats of the study: It was only after the peak T cell response that any repertoires were sampled. The donor cohort was predominantly white British with a female majority, and clonal diversity may have been underestimated.

Clones were read by immunoSEQ multiplex PCR, and TCRdb kept only the in-frame ones, dropping some. Of approximately 44,000 clones in the sample, around three quarters are singletons; the top ten hold around 3.9%. This TCR was sampled from an adult in good health. The chain couples TRBV5-1 to TRBJ2-3, with 8 bases lining up with TRBD1. The material was peripheral blood, obtained on day 0 of AZD1222 vaccination. The CDR3, as DNA: TGCGCCAGCAGCTTGGCGGGCAGGGGGCCCACAGATACGCAGTATTTT. Its translation: CASSLAGRGPTDTQYF.